The entry below gives a single T cell receptor beta chain sequence along with its context. These data are taken from a study of blood T cell repertoires in COVID-19. This CDR3 spans 13 amino acids. In germline, CDR1 is MNHEY, CDR2 SVGEGT. V was clipped by 4 bases and J by 8 bases, with 14 bases between them. Only in-frame clones appear in the TCRdb table, and some are missing; sequencing was by immunoSEQ multiplex PCR. The table has a few hundred thousand clones, around four fifths seen once; the top ten hold approximately 5%. Assignments of participants to cohorts depended upon their own reported clinical history.

The sequencing input was PBMCs or T cells enriched from blood (not recorded which). This sequence originates from a woman aged 50 to 65 who had recovered from COVID-19. This chain links TRBV6-2 or TRBV6-3 with TRBJ1-2; weak D call: TRBD1 (5 bases). DNA for the CDR3: TGTGCCAGCAGTTTGAGGATCCCAGGGGGCTACACCTTC. Translated, it gives CASSLRIPGGYTF.